This T cell receptor beta chain is from a study of tumour-infiltrating T cells in Burkitt lymphoma. Study-wide context: Productive clonality predicted overall and progression-free survival.

The CDR3 covers 18 residues. Per the germline V gene, CDR1 is SGHTA and CDR2 is FQGTGA. Trimming cost V 1 base and J 0 bases; bases outside gene matches: 7. A few counts support this clone. Sequencing was performed with immunoSEQ multiplex PCR; in TCRdb, only in-frame clones are kept and a portion is missing. The data show roughly 15,000 clones, 75% seen once. The sequenced sample was tumor tissue. V gene TRBV7-3 combines with J gene TRBJ2-2, with TRBD2 matching over 8 bases. This receptor was obtained from a human donor with diffuse large B-cell lymphoma. CDR3 sequence reads: CASSLRGALAANTGELFF. CDR3 nucleotides: TGTGCCAGCAGCTTAAGGGGGGCACTAGCGGCGAACACCGGGGAGCTGTTTTTT. Complete variable domain (other parts from reference TRBV7-3 and TRBJ2-2): GAGVSQTPSNKVTEKGKYVELRCDPISGHTALYWYRQSLGQGPEFLIYFQGTGAADDSGLPNDRFFAVRPEGSVSTLKIQRTERGDSAVYLCASSLRGALAANTGELFFGEGSRLTVL.